These 6 T cell receptor beta chains were all obtained from the same sample, sequenced in a study of cytomegalovirus exposure and HLA in healthy donors. The PCR used 60 Vbeta and 13 Jbeta primers. Sequenced by immunoSEQ multiplex PCR; TCRdb stores in-frame clones only, minus some. The table has 150,000 to 200,000 clones, around 82% seen once. Material for sequencing was PBMCs. These receptors all come from a boy younger than 18 in good health and CMV-seronegative.

CDR3 DNA sequence: TGTGCCAGCAGGGGAACAGGAAATCAGCCCCAGCATTTT. It specifies CASRGTGNQPQHF. The chain joins TRBV6-5 to TRBJ1-5; possible D gene TRBD1, 5 bases. The germline V gene has CDR1 MNHEY and CDR2 SVGAGI. Trimming removed 6 bases from V and 4 bases from J, with 10 bases in between. The CDR3 runs 13 residues.

This chain links TRBV5-6 with TRBJ1-4; D is uncertain. Trimming shortened V by 1 base and J by 7 bases, and 5 bases separated the two germline ends. The CDR3 loop spans 12 amino acids. Germline CDR1 reads SGHDT; CDR2 reads YYEEEE. The CDR3 loop is CASSLSSEKLFF. The CDR3 bases are TGTGCCAGCAGCTTGTCGAGTGAAAAACTGTTTTTT.

This clone was seen once. The chain joins TRBV2 to TRBJ2-3; the match to TRBD2 covers 14 bases. The length of the CDR3 is 18 residues. The V and J ends lost 5 bases and 6 bases, in that order; junction bases with no gene match: 13. Germline CDR1 SNHLY, CDR2 FYNNEI. In DNA, the CDR3 is TGTGCCAGCAGTCCCCGCCGGACTAGCGGGGGGCCGTGGGATACGCAGTATTTT. Its protein is CASSPRRTSGGPWDTQYF.

The V gene is TRBV2, the J gene TRBJ1-2; D gene uncertain. V lost 10 bases to trimming and J lost 6 bases, with 15 bases between them. The CDR3 contains 12 residues. The germline V gene has CDR1 SNHLY and CDR2 FYNNEI. The DNA for the CDR3 is TGTGCCATCCCCTTGACGGGAGATGGCTACACCTTC. It yields the protein CAIPLTGDGYTF.

Written as DNA, the CDR3 is TGTGCCAGCAGTGCCCGACAGGGGAATCAGCCCCAGCATTTT. Protein sequence: CASSARQGNQPQHF. The rearrangement links TRBV6-6 to TRBJ1-5; 8 bases are a match to TRBD1. The CDR3 covers 14 residues. V lost 5 bases and J lost 4; bases outside the gene matches: 4. CDR1 MNHNY and CDR2 SVGAGI come from the germline V gene (reference sequence).

The chain combines TRBV2 with TRBJ1-5; D remains ambiguous. The CDR3 has 14 amino acids. The germline V gene has CDR1 SNHLY and CDR2 FYNNEI. The V end lost 3 bases, the J end lost 8 bases, and 14 bases lay between the germline ends. CDR3 amino acids: CASSESRVREPQHF. The CDR3, as DNA: TGTGCCAGCAGTGAGAGTCGGGTACGGGAGCCCCAGCATTTT.